Below, one TCR beta chain is given with its context. The sample comes from a study of T-cell memory formation after mild COVID-19. Per germline, CDR1 SGHDT and CDR2 YYEEEE. The CDR3 is 16 residues long. Trimming took off 2 bases at V and 5 bases at J, with 19 bases between the two ends. Each CDR3 protein gets one entry after TCRdb re-called the 5' RACE reads with MiXCR. Altogether around 400,000 distinct CDR3 sequences are present, roughly a quarter being singletons, with the ten largest covering 8.5% to 10%. The clonotype was recovered from an adult woman who had mild COVID-19 (a few samples of this study predate the infection). Cell type and time point are not known. V gene TRBV5-6 combines with J gene TRBJ2-5, with D perhaps given as TRBD1 or TRBD2 (5 bases each). Sequenced: PBMCs or a T cell subset sorted from them (not recorded which). CDR3 coding DNA: TGTGCCAGCAGCTTACCCGGGACCGAAGCAGGGGAGACCCAGTACTTC. It yields the protein CASSLPGTEAGETQYF.